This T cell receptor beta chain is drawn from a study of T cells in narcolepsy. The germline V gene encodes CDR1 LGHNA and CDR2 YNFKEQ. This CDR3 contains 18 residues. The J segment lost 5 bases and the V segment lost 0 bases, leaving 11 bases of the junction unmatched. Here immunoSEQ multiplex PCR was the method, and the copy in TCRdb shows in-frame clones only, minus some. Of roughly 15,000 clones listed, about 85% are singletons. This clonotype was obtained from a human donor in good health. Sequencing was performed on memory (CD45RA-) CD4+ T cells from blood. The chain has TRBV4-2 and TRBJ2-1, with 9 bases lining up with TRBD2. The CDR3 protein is CASSQDRAGGLLDNEQFF. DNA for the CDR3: TGTGCCAGCAGCCAAGATCGAGCGGGGGGCCTGCTAGACAATGAGCAGTTCTTC.